The 26 T cell receptor beta chains presented below share a single source sample, sequenced in a study of T cells expressing NK-cell markers. TCRdb re-called the 5' RACE reads and gives one entry per CDR3 protein, without DNA. The sample's table shows roughly 420,000 distinct CDR3 sequences. The specimen sequenced was blood T cells: a sorted CD56 or NKG2C T cell subset, CD4+ or CD8+ T cells, or bulk PBMC T cells (not recorded which). These receptors were obtained from a woman between 18 and 70 years old in good health.

The rearrangement links TRBV2 to TRBJ2-7; TCRdb's D call of TRBD1 is untestable without DNA. The CDR3 extends over 14 amino acids. Per the germline V gene, CDR1 is SNHLY and CDR2 is FYNNEI. The CDR3 sequence: CASRRTGQGTEQYF.

The CDR3 here is CASSLVQAGELFF. The V and J genes are TRBV7-2 and TRBJ2-2. The length of the CDR3 is 13 residues. Per germline, CDR1 SGHTA and CDR2 FQGNSA.

This rearrangement joins TRBV9 to TRBJ1-6. The length of the CDR3 is 15 residues. Germline CDR1 and CDR2: SGDLS and YYNGEE. This CDR3 is CASSVPGTKNSPLHF. The whole variable domain, remainder taken from reference TRBV9 and TRBJ1-6, is DSGVTQTPKHLITATGQRVTLRCSPRSGDLSVYWYQQSLDQGLQFLIQYYNGEERAKGNILERFSAQQFPDLHSELNLSSLELGDSALYFCASSVPGTKNSPLHFGNGTRLTVT.

This chain uses TRBV7-9 with TRBJ2-1; lacking DNA, the TRBD1 call made by TCRdb goes unchecked. Germline loops: CDR1 SEHNR, CDR2 FQNEAQ (reference sequence). The CDR3 sequence is 15 residues long. The CDR3 loop is CASSSVDSTYNEQFF.

The chain carries TRBV4-2 and TRBJ2-2; with no DNA, the TCRdb D assignment of TRBD2 cannot be verified. The CDR3 has 19 amino acids. The germline CDR1 and CDR2 sequences are LGHNA and YNFKEQ. The CDR3: CASSLGGTSGISVPGELFF.

The chain links TRBV5-5 to TRBJ2-7; TCRdb's assignment of TRBD1 cannot be checked, as there is no DNA. CDR1 is SGHKS and CDR2 is YYEKEE in the germline V gene (reference sequence). The CDR3 length is 14 residues. CDR3 in amino acids: CASSLSQGSYEQYF.

The V gene is TRBV6-2 or TRBV6-3, the J gene TRBJ1-5; TCRdb names TRBD1, which stays unverified in the absence of DNA. From germline, CDR1 is MNHEY and CDR2 SVGEGT. The CDR3 length is 15 residues. The CDR3 here is CASSPIQGGDQPQHF.

J is TRBJ2-1 and V is TRBV11-2; without DNA, the TCRdb call of TRBD2 cannot be checked. This CDR3 comprises 16 residues. CDR1 and CDR2 from the germline V gene are SGHAT and FQNNGV. CDR3 sequence reads: CASSNAGLAGANEQFF.

V and J are TRBV30 and TRBJ1-4; TCRdb's D call of TRBD1 is untestable without DNA. CDR1 is GTSNPN, CDR2 SVGIG, per germline (reference sequence). CDR3 size: 15 residues. CDR3 residues: CAWTSSTVSNEKLFF.

This chain uses TRBV25-1 with TRBJ2-3. The V gene's germline CDR1 is MGHDK and CDR2 SYGVNS. The CDR3 has 12 amino acids. The CDR3 here is CASSDYTDTQYF.

This chain connects TRBV6-2 or TRBV6-3 to TRBJ2-7; TCRdb selects TRBD1, and the lack of DNA leaves this call unchecked. This CDR3 is 17 amino acids long. Germline loops: CDR1 MNHEY, CDR2 SVGEGT. The CDR3 sequence: CASSYPPRQDLSYEQYF.

This chain joins TRBV20-1 and TRBJ2-7; the D gene TCRdb calls, TRBD2, cannot be checked with no DNA. The CDR3 loop spans 13 amino acids. Germline V gives CDR1 DFQATT, CDR2 SNEGSKA (reference sequence). The CDR3 sequence: CSARPGGTYEQYF.

V gene TRBV19 combines with J gene TRBJ2-5. Germline lookup yields CDR1 LNHDA and CDR2 SQIVND (reference sequence). This CDR3 contains 11 residues. CDR3 loop: CASSIWETQYF.

The chain recombines TRBV12-3 or TRBV12-4 with TRBJ1-6; TCRdb names TRBD1, which stays unverified in the absence of DNA. The CDR3 totals 13 residues. The CDR3 loop is CASKGQGGSPLHF.

This chain joins TRBV28 and TRBJ2-4; TCRdb reports TRBD1, a call that lacks DNA to check it against. In germline, CDR1 is MDHEN, CDR2 SYDVKM. CDR3 length: 16 residues. The CDR3: CASSDTGGAAKNIQYF.

This sequence joins TRBV7-9 and TRBJ2-5. The germline CDR1 and CDR2 sequences are SEHNR and FQNEAQ (reference sequence). The CDR3 is 15 residues long. The CDR3 sequence is CASSFSAAHQETQYF.

The chain couples TRBV7-3 to TRBJ2-3; TCRdb's D gene call, TRBD1, goes unchecked for lack of DNA. Germline V lookup: CDR1 SGHTA, CDR2 FQGTGA. The CDR3 length is 14 residues. The CDR3 reads CASSGPRDADTQYF.

The CDR3: CASSLLKPGTSGTKQFF. J is TRBJ2-1 and V is TRBV7-9; as DNA is missing, the TRBD2 call by TCRdb cannot be tested. This CDR3 spans 17 amino acids. Looked up from germline, CDR1 is SEHNR and CDR2 is FQNEAQ (reference sequence).

This chain uses TRBV27 with TRBJ2-1; TCRdb designates TRBD2, a call that cannot be tested without DNA. The germline gives CDR1 MNHEY, CDR2 SMNVEV (reference sequence). The CDR3 totals 14 residues. The CDR3 reads CATRGGSTYNEQFF.

The rearrangement uses TRBV27 and TRBJ2-7. The CDR3 has 13 amino acids. Germline CDR1 and CDR2: MNHEY and SMNVEV (reference sequence). CDR3 sequence: CASSYREPYEQYF.

The chain employs TRBV12-3 or TRBV12-4 and TRBJ1-2; TCRdb indicates TRBD1, and absent DNA this call remains unverified. CDR3 length equals 13 residues. This CDR3 reads CASSFGSAYGYTF.

V is TRBV25-1 and J is TRBJ1-1. The CDR3 loop spans 13 amino acids. Germline V lookup: CDR1 MGHDK, CDR2 SYGVNS. CDR3 residues: CASSVTGLSEAFF.

This chain connects TRBV4-2 to TRBJ2-3; the D call of TRBD1 rests on TCRdb alone, since no DNA is present to check it. The CDR3 extends over 15 amino acids. Germline CDR1 and CDR2: LGHNA and YNFKEQ. Here the CDR3 reads CASSQTRGPTDTQYF.

The J gene is TRBJ2-1, the V gene TRBV2. CDR1 and CDR2 (germline): SNHLY, FYNNEI. The CDR3 spans 14 residues. CDR3 amino acids: CASRWQESYNEQFF.

This chain joins TRBV20-1 and TRBJ2-3. CDR1 and CDR2 from the germline V gene are DFQATT and SNEGSKA (reference sequence). The CDR3 loop spans 15 amino acids. This CDR3 is CSARGRHLSTDTQYF.

The CDR3 region is CASSETRNTEAFF. The chain couples TRBV6-4 to TRBJ1-1. Per the germline V gene, CDR1 is MRHNA and CDR2 is SNTAGT. The CDR3 contains 13 residues.